A selection of T cell receptor beta chains follows, all from one sample in a study of early T cells in non-severe SARS-CoV-2 infection. TCRdb re-analysed the 5' RACE reads in MiXCR, keeping a single row per CDR3 protein. Found here are about 98,000 distinct CDR3 sequences, 9.5% to 12% of them singletons; the top ten hold approximately 5.3%. The sequenced sample was whole blood. These receptors were collected from an adult who was a healthcare worker with PCR-confirmed SARS-CoV-2 infection or an uninfected control (not recorded which). CDR3s include the opening cysteine and the closing phenylalanine or tryptophan. The order of the fields is clone size, J gene, V gene, D gene, CDR3 protein, CDR3 DNA. A D gene is named only where the DNA matches it firmly. Clone size is shown for a subset of rows, as once, few, many or a class of expanded clone.

size: few; J: TRBJ2-7; V: TRBV12-3/TRBV12-4; D: TRBD1; CDR3: CASSSNPGGRYYEQYF; DNA: TGTGCCAGCAGTTCTAACCCAGGGGGCCGTTACTACGAGCAGTACTTC
size: .; J: TRBJ2-1; V: TRBV21-1; D: .; CDR3: CASSKGGTWASSYNEQFF; DNA: TGTGCCAGCAGCAAAGGGGGGACGTGGGCTAGCTCCTACAATGAGCAGTTCTTC
size: many; J: TRBJ2-1; V: TRBV28; D: .; CDR3: CASSLLGSYNEQFF; DNA: TGTGCCAGCAGTTTACTAGGGTCCTACAATGAGCAGTTCTTC
size: few; J: TRBJ2-5; V: TRBV11-1; D: .; CDR3: CASRGANRDSRETQYF; DNA: TGTGCCAGCAGAGGGGCTAATCGGGACTCCCGGGAGACCCAGTACTTC
size: .; J: TRBJ2-1; V: TRBV12-3/TRBV12-4; D: .; CDR3: CASSSQWSSYNEQFF; DNA: TGTGCCAGCAGTAGCCAGTGGAGCTCCTACAATGAGCAGTTCTTC
size: .; J: TRBJ2-1; V: TRBV5-1; D: .; CDR3: CASSLSSPGSYNEQFF; DNA: TGCGCCAGCAGCTTGTCGTCCCCGGGTAGCTACAATGAGCAGTTCTTC
size: many; J: TRBJ2-1; V: TRBV18; D: TRBD2; CDR3: CASSQGEGLRNEQFF; DNA: TGTGCCAGCTCCCAAGGGGAGGGCCTGAGAAATGAGCAGTTCTTC
size: few; J: TRBJ1-5; V: TRBV4-2; D: .; CDR3: CASSPRGGDSNQPQHF; DNA: TGTGCCAGCAGCCCAAGGGGGGGTGACAGCAATCAGCCCCAGCATTTT
size: many; J: TRBJ1-1; V: TRBV7-6; D: .; CDR3: CASSLAAGPNTEAFF; DNA: TGTGCCAGCAGCTTAGCGGCGGGCCCGAACACTGAAGCTTTCTTT
size: many; J: TRBJ2-1; V: TRBV12-3/TRBV12-4; D: TRBD1; CDR3: CASSFRYKGGKYNEQFF; DNA: TGTGCCAGCAGTTTTAGATATAAAGGGGGCAAATACAATGAGCAGTTCTTC
size: .; J: TRBJ2-2; V: TRBV19; D: .; CDR3: CASSIAPGVTGELFF; DNA: TGTGCCAGTAGTATAGCCCCAGGGGTAACCGGGGAGCTGTTTTTT
size: .; J: TRBJ1-3; V: TRBV6-1; D: .; CDR3: CASSEGVSPGNTIYF; DNA: TGTGCCAGCAGTGAAGGGGTATCCCCTGGAAACACCATATATTTT
size: .; J: TRBJ2-1; V: TRBV18; D: .; CDR3: CASSPLVQGTESSYNEQFF; DNA: TGTGCCAGCTCACCACTCGTCCAGGGAACTGAGAGCTCCTACAATGAGCAGTTCTTC
size: .; J: TRBJ2-1; V: TRBV11-2; D: TRBD2; CDR3: CASSVGLAEYNEQFF; DNA: TGTGCCAGCAGCGTGGGACTAGCGGAATACAATGAGCAGTTCTTC
size: .; J: TRBJ2-1; V: TRBV29-1; D: TRBD1; CDR3: CSVRDRLDNEQFF; DNA: TGCAGCGTCAGGGACAGGTTGGATAATGAGCAGTTCTTC
size: many; J: TRBJ2-5; V: TRBV20-1; D: TRBD1; CDR3: CSASYAGTGGTQYF; DNA: TGCAGTGCTAGCTATGCCGGGACAGGAGGGACCCAGTACTTC
size: .; J: TRBJ2-5; V: TRBV7-9; D: .; CDR3: CASSSRDPGRETQYF; DNA: TGTGCCAGCAGCTCAAGGGATCCCGGACGAGAGACCCAGTACTTC
size: many; J: TRBJ2-5; V: TRBV5-4; D: TRBD2; CDR3: CASSLGSGGQETQYF; DNA: TGTGCCAGCAGCTTGGGTAGCGGGGGCCAAGAGACCCAGTACTTC
size: few; J: TRBJ2-7; V: TRBV11-2; D: .; CDR3: CASSSGRLASDEQYF; DNA: TGTGCCAGCAGCTCTGGTCGGCTAGCGAGCGACGAGCAGTACTTC
size: .; J: TRBJ1-1; V: TRBV2; D: .; CDR3: CASSVPGMNTEAFF; DNA: TGTGCCAGCAGTGTTCCAGGGATGAACACTGAAGCTTTCTTT
size: few; J: TRBJ2-7; V: TRBV6-1; D: .; CDR3: CASSEAGRHYEQYF; DNA: TGTGCCAGCAGTGAAGCGGGTCGACACTACGAGCAGTACTTC
size: .; J: TRBJ2-7; V: TRBV12-3/TRBV12-4; D: .; CDR3: CASSLGDRSYEQYF; DNA: TGTGCCAGCAGTTTGGGTGACCGTTCCTACGAGCAGTACTTC
size: many; J: TRBJ1-1; V: TRBV6-5; D: .; CDR3: CASSPLGHAGPTEAFF; DNA: TGTGCCAGCAGCCCACTGGGCCACGCGGGGCCCACTGAAGCTTTCTTT
size: few; J: TRBJ2-5; V: TRBV27; D: .; CDR3: CASSLFGTPEETQYF; DNA: TGTGCCAGCAGTTTATTCGGGACACCAGAAGAGACCCAGTACTTC
size: .; J: TRBJ1-2; V: TRBV2; D: TRBD1; CDR3: CASRDRGYGYTF; DNA: TGTGCCAGCAGGGACAGGGGCTATGGCTACACCTTC
size: .; J: TRBJ2-7; V: TRBV4-1; D: .; CDR3: CASSQDLGGSYEQYF; DNA: TGCGCCAGCAGCCAAGACTTGGGCGGCTCCTACGAGCAGTACTTC
size: few; J: TRBJ2-2; V: TRBV7-3; D: .; CDR3: CASSFRTPTGELFF; DNA: TGTGCCAGCAGCTTTAGGACTCCCACCGGGGAGCTGTTTTTT
size: many; J: TRBJ2-7; V: TRBV27; D: TRBD1; CDR3: CASSRAGTGGSYEQYF; DNA: TGTGCCAGCAGTCGAGCTGGGACAGGGGGCAGTTACGAGCAGTACTTC
size: few; J: TRBJ1-4; V: TRBV30; D: TRBD1; CDR3: CAWAQGALIPTNEKLFF; DNA: TGTGCCTGGGCGCAGGGGGCCCTAATCCCGACGAATGAAAAACTGTTTTTT
size: few; J: TRBJ2-1; V: TRBV19; D: .; CDR3: CASSIGREQFF; DNA: TGTGCCAGTAGTATCGGACGGGAGCAGTTCTTC
size: many; J: TRBJ1-2; V: TRBV30; D: TRBD1; CDR3: CAWSDPGGVYGYTF; DNA: TGTGCCTGGAGTGATCCAGGGGGAGTCTATGGCTACACCTTC
size: .; J: TRBJ2-5; V: TRBV11-2; D: TRBD2; CDR3: CASSLAGVEETQYF; DNA: TGTGCCAGCAGCCTAGCGGGGGTCGAAGAGACCCAGTACTTC
size: many; J: TRBJ2-1; V: TRBV7-2; D: TRBD2; CDR3: CASRPAGGPGGMQFF; DNA: TGTGCCAGCAGGCCAGCGGGGGGGCCCGGTGGGATGCAGTTCTTC
size: few; J: TRBJ2-3; V: TRBV2; D: .; CDR3: CASSPSGGDTQYF; DNA: TGTGCCAGCAGCCCGAGCGGCGGAGATACGCAGTATTTT
size: .; J: TRBJ2-5; V: TRBV2; D: .; CDR3: CASSNLQETQYF; DNA: TGTGCCAGCAGCAACCTTCAAGAGACCCAGTACTTC
size: many; J: TRBJ2-1; V: TRBV11-2; D: .; CDR3: CASSLDGASSYNEQFF; DNA: TGTGCCAGCAGCTTAGATGGCGCCAGCTCCTACAATGAGCAGTTCTTC
size: many; J: TRBJ2-1; V: TRBV2; D: TRBD1; CDR3: CASSPGTGQVF; DNA: TGTGCCAGCAGTCCCGGGACAGGCCAGGTCTTC
size: many; J: TRBJ2-3; V: TRBV5-1; D: .; CDR3: CASTGYTDTQYF; DNA: TGCGCCAGTACAGGGTACACAGATACGCAGTATTTT
size: many; J: TRBJ2-7; V: TRBV2; D: .; CDR3: CASSELQQIEQYF; DNA: TGTGCCAGCAGTGAACTCCAGCAGATCGAGCAGTACTTC
size: .; J: TRBJ1-2; V: TRBV11-2; D: TRBD1; CDR3: CASRPDRGPDGYTF; DNA: TGTGCCAGCAGACCGGACAGGGGGCCCGATGGCTACACCTTC
size: many; J: TRBJ1-6; V: TRBV28; D: .; CDR3: CASQDHYNSPLHF; DNA: TGTGCCAGTCAAGACCACTATAATTCACCCCTCCACTTT
size: .; J: TRBJ2-1; V: TRBV11-2; D: .; CDR3: CASSGSYNEQFF; DNA: TGTGCCAGCAGCGGCAGTTACAATGAGCAGTTCTTC
size: few; J: TRBJ1-1; V: TRBV29-1; D: .; CDR3: CSVTGAFF; DNA: TGCAGCGTGACGGGAGCTTTCTTT
size: few; J: TRBJ1-2; V: TRBV20-1; D: TRBD1; CDR3: CSASPTGGKDGYTF; DNA: TGCAGTGCAAGTCCGACAGGGGGCAAGGATGGCTACACCTTC
size: many; J: TRBJ2-1; V: TRBV30; D: .; CDR3: CAWGQDSYNEQFF; DNA: TGTGCCTGGGGCCAGGACAGCTACAATGAGCAGTTCTTC
size: .; J: TRBJ2-7; V: TRBV9; D: .; CDR3: CASSPGTGYYERYF; DNA: TGTGCCAGCAGCCCGGGAACCGGCTATTACGAGCGGTACTTC